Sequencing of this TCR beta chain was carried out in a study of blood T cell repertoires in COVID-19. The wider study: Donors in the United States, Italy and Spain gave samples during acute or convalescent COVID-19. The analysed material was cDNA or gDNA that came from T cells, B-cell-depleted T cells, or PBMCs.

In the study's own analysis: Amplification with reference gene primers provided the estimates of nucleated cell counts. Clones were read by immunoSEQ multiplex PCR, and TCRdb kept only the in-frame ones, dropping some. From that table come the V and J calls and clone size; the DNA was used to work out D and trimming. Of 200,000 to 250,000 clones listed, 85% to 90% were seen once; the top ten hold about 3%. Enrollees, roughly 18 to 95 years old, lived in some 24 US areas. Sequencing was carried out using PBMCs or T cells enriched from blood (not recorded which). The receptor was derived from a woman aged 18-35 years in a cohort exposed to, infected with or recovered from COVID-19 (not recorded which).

The CDR3 DNA is TGCGCCAGCAGCCCCCGACTAGCGGGAGGGCCGGGCACCGGGGAGCTGTTTTTT. This codes for CASSPRLAGGPGTGELFF. V and J are TRBV5-1 and TRBJ2-2; 14 bases agree with TRBD2. V shed 4 bases and J 4 bases; nucleotides not matched to a gene: 9. The CDR3 sequence is 18 residues long. Germline V gene lookup returns CDR1 SGHRS and CDR2 YFSETQ.